This T cell receptor beta chain comes out of a study of shared clonotypes between healthy human individuals. V lost 6 bases and J lost 0; bases outside the gene matches: 5. The germline V gene has CDR1 LNHDA and CDR2 SQIVND (reference sequence). This CDR3 contains 15 residues. The genomic DNA of each subset was split evenly across several immunoSEQ plates. The assay was immunoSEQ multiplex PCR, and TCRdb's table has in-frame clones only and misses some. The table has roughly 500,000 clones, more than 75% seen once. Source material: PBMCs. V is TRBV19 and J is TRBJ1-5, with 7 bases fitting TRBD1. The receptor's source is a woman between 40 and 50 years old in good health. Some clones in this sample may be carry-over from other donors' samples. CDR3 amino acids: CASRRQGDSNQPQHF. The CDR3 DNA is TGTGCCAGTAGGCGACAGGGTGATAGCAATCAGCCCCAGCATTTT.